Listed below are T cell receptor beta chains from one sample, sequenced in a study of shared clonotypes between healthy human individuals. Libraries were prepared by immunoSEQ multiplex PCR; TCRdb keeps only in-frame clonotypes and omits some of them. The sample lists more than 2,000,000 clones; approximately 93% were seen once. The specimen sequenced was naive CD4+ T cells from PBMCs. The origin of the receptors is a young man in good health. Some clones in this sample may be carry-over from other donors' samples. The CDR3 runs from the conserved cysteine through the conserved F or W. D genes are given only for firm matches. The size field is filled for only some rows; it gives once, few, many or a size class.

TRBJ2-3	TRBD2	NA	TRBV4-3	TGCGCCAGCAGCCAATCTATCGGGCGCGTTGGGCGGGAGGGCCTTACAGATACGCAGTATTTT	CASSQSIGRVGREGLTDTQYF
TRBJ1-1	NA	NA	TRBV6-6	TGTGCCAGCAGTTACTCGCAACCCGAGAACACTGAAGCTTTCTTT	CASSYSQPENTEAFF
TRBJ2-5	NA	NA	TRBV6-6	TGTGCCAGCAGTTACTCTACAGGGTCGAAGGCCCAGTACTTC	CASSYSTGSKAQYF
TRBJ2-7	NA	once	TRBV28	TGTGCCAGCAGTTTATCCTTCTACGAGCAGTACTTC	CASSLSFYEQYF
TRBJ2-2	NA	NA	TRBV9	TGTGCCAGCAGCGTAGAGGGGGGCACCGGGGAGCTGTTTTTT	CASSVEGGTGELFF
TRBJ2-1	NA	NA	TRBV6-5	TGTGCCAGCAGGGAGCTCAATGAGCAGTTCTTC	CASRELNEQFF
TRBJ1-5	NA	NA	TRBV6-1	TGTGCCAGCAGACCGGCGGGGTTGACCCGAGGGCATTTT	CASRPAGLTRGHF
TRBJ1-3	NA	NA	TRBV5-1	TGCGCCAGCAGCTTGGAAATAACGAGCTCTGGAAACACCATATATTTT	CASSLEITSSGNTIYF
TRBJ1-2	NA	NA	TRBV7-2	TGTGCCAGCAGCTTGGGGGTGACTACGTGGGCCTATGGCTACACCTTC	CASSLGVTTWAYGYTF
TRBJ2-1	NA	NA	TRBV5-6	TGTGCCAGCAGCTTGGCGGGGGGCCCCCGCGATGAGCAGTTCTTC	CASSLAGGPRDEQFF
TRBJ2-7	NA	NA	TRBV28	TGTGCCAGCAGCCAGGGGCTTATAGCGGGTATCTACGAGCAGTACTTC	CASSQGLIAGIYEQYF
TRBJ2-7	NA	NA	TRBV7-8	TGTGCCAGCAGCATTCTTCCCTCCTACGAGCAGTACTTC	CASSILPSYEQYF
TRBJ1-4	NA	NA	TRBV7-9	TGTGCCAGCAGCCCCCGGGGAGGTGGTGAAAAACTGTTTTTT	CASSPRGGGEKLFF
TRBJ2-1	NA	NA	TRBV27	TGTGCCAGCAGTTTGAGGCTAGCAGTTTACAATGAGCAGTTCTTC	CASSLRLAVYNEQFF
TRBJ2-5	NA	once	TRBV2	TGTGCCAGCAGTGACACCAACCGAGAGACCCAGTACTTC	CASSDTNRETQYF
TRBJ1-1	NA	NA	TRBV6-6	TGTGCCAGCGTCCCGTGGGGGGAGGGTGCTTTGGCTGAAGCTTTCTTT	CASVPWGEGALAEAFF
TRBJ1-6	NA	NA	TRBV4-3	TGCGCCAGCAGCCAACGTCGTCAGGGGTCGAATTCACCCCTCCACTTT	CASSQRRQGSNSPLHF
TRBJ2-3	NA	NA	TRBV7-9	TGTGCCAGCAGCTTAGGGCAGGAGGGCACAGATACGCAGTATTTT	CASSLGQEGTDTQYF
TRBJ1-1	NA	NA	TRBV18	TGTGCCAGCTCACCACGTCTGGCGAACACTGAAGCTTTCTTT	CASSPRLANTEAFF
TRBJ2-2	NA	few	TRBV25-1	TGTGCCAGCAAAAGGGCCGGGGAGCTGTTTTTT	CASKRAGELFF
TRBJ2-2	TRBD2	NA	TRBV6-1	TGTGCCAGCAGTGAGGCAACTAGCGGGACCGGGGAGCTGTTTTTT	CASSEATSGTGELFF
TRBJ1-5	NA	few	TRBV6-1	TGTGCCAGTTCATCCTTCCGGGACGGTGATCAGCCCCAGCATTTT	CASSSFRDGDQPQHF
TRBJ2-5	NA	NA	TRBV19	TGTGCCAGTAGTATAAGGGTCCAGGGAAAAAGAGAGACCCAGTACTTC	CASSIRVQGKRETQYF
TRBJ1-2	NA	NA	TRBV28	TGTGCCAGCAGTCCCCAGAACTATGGCTACACCTTC	CASSPQNYGYTF